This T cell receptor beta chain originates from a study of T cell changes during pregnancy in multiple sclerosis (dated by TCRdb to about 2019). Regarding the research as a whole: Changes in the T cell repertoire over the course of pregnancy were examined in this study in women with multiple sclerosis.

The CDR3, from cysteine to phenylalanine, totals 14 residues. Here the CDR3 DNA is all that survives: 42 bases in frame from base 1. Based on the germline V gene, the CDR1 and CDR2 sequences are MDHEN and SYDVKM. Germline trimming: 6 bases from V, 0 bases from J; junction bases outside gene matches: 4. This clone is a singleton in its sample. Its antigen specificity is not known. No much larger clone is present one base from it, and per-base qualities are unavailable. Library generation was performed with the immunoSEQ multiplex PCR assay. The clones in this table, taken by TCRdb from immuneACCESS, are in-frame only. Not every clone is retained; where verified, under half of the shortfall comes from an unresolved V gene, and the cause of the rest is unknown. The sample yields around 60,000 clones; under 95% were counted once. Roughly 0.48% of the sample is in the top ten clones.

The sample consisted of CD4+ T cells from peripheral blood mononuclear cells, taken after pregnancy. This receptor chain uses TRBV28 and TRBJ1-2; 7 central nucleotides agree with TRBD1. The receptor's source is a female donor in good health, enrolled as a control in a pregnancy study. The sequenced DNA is TGTGCCAGCAGAGTCCAGGGGGCTAACTATGGCTACACCTTC. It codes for CASRVQGANYGYTF.